This TCR beta chain was sequenced during a study of cytomegalovirus exposure and HLA in healthy donors. The germline gives CDR1 MNHEY, CDR2 SMNVEV (reference sequence). V was shortened by 3 bases and J by 9 bases, with 15 bases between the two germline ends. The CDR3 covers 14 residues. Concerning this clone: What it binds is not known.

Overall study findings and caveats: Previously analyzed data showed that most TCR beta V segments were productive at a frequency of about 87% or about 30%.

In the PCR, 60 Vbeta and 13 Jbeta primers were used. The method was immunoSEQ multiplex PCR; TCRdb's version includes in-frame clones alone and lacks a portion of them. The sample shows about 140,000 clones, over 70% of them seen only once. This sequence joins TRBV27 and TRBJ2-1, with D possibly TRBD1 on 5 matching bases. The TCR originated in a male donor in good health and CMV-seronegative. Sequencing was carried out using PBMCs. The chain's CDR3 is CASSLGRGTTEQFF. CDR3 sequence (DNA): TGTGCCAGCAGTTTGGGGCGCGGAACAACTGAGCAGTTCTTC.